The source of this T cell receptor beta chain is a study of shared clonotypes between healthy human individuals. Sequencing was performed with immunoSEQ multiplex PCR; in TCRdb, only in-frame clones are kept and a portion is missing. The table lists 1 million to 1.3 million clones, approximately 80% of them singletons, with 0.55% to 0.7% in the top ten. Overall study findings and caveats: Clonotypes that were shared across a handful of donors made up approximately 5% of naive CD4 clonotypes.

In this sample, this clone turned up a few times. Its antigen is not known. With 1 base removed from V and 8 bases from J, the gap between germline ends came to 14 bases. This CDR3 has 14 residues. Germline V gives CDR1 MDHEN, CDR2 SYDVKM. This clonotype was obtained from a man younger than 30 in good health. Some clones in this sample may be carry-over from other donors' samples. This chain joins TRBV28 and TRBJ1-2, with D possibly being TRBD1 (5 bases). The sample consisted of memory CD4+ T cells from PBMCs. Subset defined: CD45RA-negative fraction. The CDR3 is CASSLYDRLKGYTF. CDR3 bases: TGTGCCAGCAGTTTATATGACAGACTAAAGGGCTACACCTTC.